This TCR beta chain was profiled in a study of blood T cell repertoires in COVID-19. Study-level background: Acute-phase and convalescent COVID-19 samples originated in the United States, Italy and Spain. PBMCs, B-cell-depleted T cells, or T cells provided the cDNA or gDNA that made up the material.

Original handling: How many nucleated cells were present was estimated from reference gene primer amplification. Clones were read by immunoSEQ multiplex PCR, and TCRdb kept only the in-frame ones, dropping some. The V and J calls and clone size come from that table; D and trimming were worked out from the DNA. The sample shows approximately 200,000 clones, 85% to 90% of them seen only once. This TCR was recovered from a man aged 55 to 69 who had recovered from COVID-19. Sequencing was done on a sample of peripheral blood.

Here the CDR3 DNA reads TGTGCCAGCAGTGTGAAGCAGGGTTTAGCCTACAATGAGCAGTTCTTC. Translated: CASSVKQGLAYNEQFF. The chain is built from TRBV6-1 and TRBJ2-1; D is possibly TRBD1 (5 bases). This CDR3 comprises 16 residues. Germline assignment: CDR1 MNHNS and CDR2 SASEGT. V was cut by 4 bases and J by 2 bases, with 15 bases left in between.